This entry describes one TCR beta chain. This clonotype was seen more than once but under ten times. No antigen is known for it. Base qualities are not recorded, but no much larger clone differs from it by a single base. TCR cDNA was synthesized by 5'RACE template switching, through which a universal primer site and unique molecular identifiers were introduced. Priming for cDNA synthesis came from both the TCR alpha and TCR beta constant segments. Two PCR steps were used to amplify libraries, with sample barcodes and sequencing adapters being added in the second step. Sequencing of the libraries was done on either Illumina HiSeq 2500 (2x100 bp) or NovaSeq (2x150 bp). The paper's processing steps were these. MIGEC was used to demultiplex reads and collapse the reads into UMI consensus sequences, and MiXCR was used for V(D)J alignment. Vaccine-responding clonotypes were identified with edgeR using replicate PBMC samples, with FDR below 0.01 and a log2 fold change above 5 up to day 15 being required. Bulk clonotypes were assigned CD4 or CD8 identity according to which sequenced CD4 or CD8 repertoire held them at higher abundance. TCRdb reran the public reads through fastp at Q25 and MiXCR, keeping productive beta chains. Every distinct CDR3 protein forms one entry, paired with its most common genes and DNA. The V and J calls come from TCRdb's annotation, not from the publication. Within this sample are around 590,000 distinct CDR3 sequences, with over 9% of them counted one time only. Together, the top ten hold about 15% of the sample.

The sample is drawn from a study of T cells after yellow fever vaccination (dated by TCRdb to about 2019). Context from the whole study: The SMART-Seq v4 Ultra Low Input RNA kit was used to prepare libraries from fractions with low cell numbers. Bulk TCR alpha and beta repertoires were sequenced longitudinally to track T-cell clones before and after primary and booster YFV17D yellow fever vaccination. The cohort comprised two healthy male donors, one aged 18 to 30 and one aged 30 to 39 years. Blood was collected at multiple timepoints before and after primary and secondary immunization, and bulk PBMC replicates and cell subsets were isolated. What the research found in general, with its limitations: Only a couple of donors were included in the study, so the extent to which the findings can be generalized is limited. Compared with the primary T-cell response, the secondary T-cell response was faster but weaker, reaching its peak on day 5 rather than on day 15. After the booster, most clones that had expanded after primary vaccination were detected again (nearly 98% of CD4 and around nine tenths of CD8), suggesting broad maintenance of memory. A small fraction of clonotypes appeared in both the CD4 and CD8 compartments, likely as a result of convergent recombination. Because abundant contaminating clonotypes from the bulk population could be contained in FACS-sorted repertoires, computational filtering was required.

From cysteine to phenylalanine, the CDR3 is 17 amino acids long. Only the CDR3 portion is preserved as DNA: 51 bases, with reading frame beginning at the first base. Via the germline V gene (reference sequence), CDR1 is DFQATT and CDR2 SNEGSKA. Trimming accounts for 2 bases at V and 4 bases at J, while the number of junction bases matched to no gene is 11. The sample's treatment or condition label, decoded: live attenuated yellow fever vaccine strain. At each blood-draw timepoint, two biological replicates of bulk PBMCs were collected. PBMCs were isolated from peripheral blood using a standard Ficoll-Paque protocol. TriZol was used to extract RNA from bulk PBMCs, from CD4 and CD8 fractions, and from dextramer-positive and dextramer-negative fractions.

The chain was built from TRBV20-1 and TRBJ2-2, and TRBD1 aligns with 9 junction nucleotides. This clonotype originated in a man in his thirties or forties who received the YFV17D yellow fever vaccine. The source material was PBMCs, sampled on the day of the yellow fever booster vaccination. The DNA is TGCAGTGCTAGAACTGACAGGGGGGTTGGTGGCACCGGGGAGCTGTTTTTT. This translates into CSARTDRGVGGTGELFF.